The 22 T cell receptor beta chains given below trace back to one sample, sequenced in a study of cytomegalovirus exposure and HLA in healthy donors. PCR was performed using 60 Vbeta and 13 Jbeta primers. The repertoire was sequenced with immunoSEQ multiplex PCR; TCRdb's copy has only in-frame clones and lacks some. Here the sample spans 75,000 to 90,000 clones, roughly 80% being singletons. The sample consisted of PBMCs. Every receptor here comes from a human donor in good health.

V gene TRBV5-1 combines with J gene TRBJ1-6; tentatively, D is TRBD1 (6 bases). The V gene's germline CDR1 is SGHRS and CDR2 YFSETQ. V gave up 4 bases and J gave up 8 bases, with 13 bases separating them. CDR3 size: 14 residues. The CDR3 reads CASSPQGNDSPLHF. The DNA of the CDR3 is TGCGCCAGCAGCCCACAGGGCAATGATTCACCCCTCCACTTT.

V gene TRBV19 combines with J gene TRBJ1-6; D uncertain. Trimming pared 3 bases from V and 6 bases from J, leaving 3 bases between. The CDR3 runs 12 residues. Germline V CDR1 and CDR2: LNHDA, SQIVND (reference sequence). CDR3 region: CASSILNSPLHF. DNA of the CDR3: TGTGCCAGTAGTATTCTTAATTCACCCCTCCACTTT.

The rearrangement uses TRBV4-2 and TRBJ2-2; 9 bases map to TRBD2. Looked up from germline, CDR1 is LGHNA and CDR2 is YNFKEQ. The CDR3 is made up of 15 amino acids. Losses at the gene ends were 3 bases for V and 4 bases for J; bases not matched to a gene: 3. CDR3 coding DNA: TGTGCCAGCAGCCAGGCGGGGGGGCCCACCGGGGAGCTGTTTTTT. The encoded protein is CASSQAGGPTGELFF.

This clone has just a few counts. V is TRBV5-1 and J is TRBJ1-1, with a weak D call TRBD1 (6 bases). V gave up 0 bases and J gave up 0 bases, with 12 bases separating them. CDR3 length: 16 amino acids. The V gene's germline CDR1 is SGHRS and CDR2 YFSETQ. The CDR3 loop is CASSLDQGLMNTEAFF. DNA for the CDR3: TGCGCCAGCAGCTTGGATCAGGGGCTGATGAACACTGAAGCTTTCTTT.

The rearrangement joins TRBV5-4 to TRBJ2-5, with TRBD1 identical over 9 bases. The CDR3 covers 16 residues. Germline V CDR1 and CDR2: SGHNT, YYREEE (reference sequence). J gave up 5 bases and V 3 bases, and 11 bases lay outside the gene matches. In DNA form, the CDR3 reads TGTGCCAGCAGCTGGGGTGCGGGACAGGGAGGGGAGACCCAGTACTTC. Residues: CASSWGAGQGGETQYF.

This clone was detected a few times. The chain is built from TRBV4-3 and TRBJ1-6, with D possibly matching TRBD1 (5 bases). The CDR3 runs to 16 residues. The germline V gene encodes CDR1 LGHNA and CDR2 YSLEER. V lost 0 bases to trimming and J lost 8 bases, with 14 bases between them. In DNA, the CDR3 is TGCGCCAGCAGCCAAGATCGTCAACAGGCCTATTCACCCCTCCACTTT. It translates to CASSQDRQQAYSPLHF.

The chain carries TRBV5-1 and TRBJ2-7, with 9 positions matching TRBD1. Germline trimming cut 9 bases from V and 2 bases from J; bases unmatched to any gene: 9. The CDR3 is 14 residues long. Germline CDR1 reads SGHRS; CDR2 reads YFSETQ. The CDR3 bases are TGCGCCACCAGAACCGGGACAGGGACCTACGAGCAGTACTTC. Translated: CATRTGTGTYEQYF. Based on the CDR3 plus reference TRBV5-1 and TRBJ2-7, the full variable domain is KAGVTQTPRYLIKTRGQQVTLSCSPISGHRSVSWYQQTPGQGLQFLFEYFSETQRNKGNFPGRFSGRQFSNSRSEMNVSTLELGDSALYLCATRTGTGTYEQYFGPGTRLTVT.

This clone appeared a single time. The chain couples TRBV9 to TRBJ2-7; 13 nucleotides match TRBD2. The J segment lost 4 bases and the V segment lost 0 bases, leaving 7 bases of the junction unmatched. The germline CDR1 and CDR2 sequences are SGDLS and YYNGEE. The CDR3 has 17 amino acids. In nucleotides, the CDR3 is TGTGCCAGCAGCGTAGCTCCACTAGCGGGGGGGGATTACGAGCAGTACTTC. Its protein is CASSVAPLAGGDYEQYF.

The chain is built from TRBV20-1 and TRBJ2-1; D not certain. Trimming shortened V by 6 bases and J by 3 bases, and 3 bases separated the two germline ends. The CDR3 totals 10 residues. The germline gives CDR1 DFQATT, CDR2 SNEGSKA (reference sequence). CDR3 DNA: TGCAGTGCCCGCTACAATGAGCAGTTCTTC. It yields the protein CSARYNEQFF.

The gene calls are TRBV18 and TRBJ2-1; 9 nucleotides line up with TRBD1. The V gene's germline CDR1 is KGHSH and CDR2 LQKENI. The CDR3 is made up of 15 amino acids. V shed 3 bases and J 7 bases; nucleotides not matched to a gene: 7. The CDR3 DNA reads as TGTGCCAGCTCACCGGGACAGGGAGGAAGTAATGAGCAGTTCTTC. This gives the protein CASSPGQGGSNEQFF.

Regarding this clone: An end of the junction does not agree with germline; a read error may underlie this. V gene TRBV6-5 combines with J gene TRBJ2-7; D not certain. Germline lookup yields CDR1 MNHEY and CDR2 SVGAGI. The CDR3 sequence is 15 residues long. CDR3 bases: TGTGCCAGCAGTCCGGCCGGGTCCGTCTCCTATGAGCAGTACTTC. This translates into CASSPAGSVSYEQYF.

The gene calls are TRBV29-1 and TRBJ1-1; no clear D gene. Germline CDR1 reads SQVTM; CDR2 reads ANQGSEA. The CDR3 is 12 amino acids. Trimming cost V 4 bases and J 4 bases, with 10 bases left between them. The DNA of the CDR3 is TGCAGCGTTGGGTTACAAACCACTGAAGCTTTCTTT. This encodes CSVGLQTTEAFF.

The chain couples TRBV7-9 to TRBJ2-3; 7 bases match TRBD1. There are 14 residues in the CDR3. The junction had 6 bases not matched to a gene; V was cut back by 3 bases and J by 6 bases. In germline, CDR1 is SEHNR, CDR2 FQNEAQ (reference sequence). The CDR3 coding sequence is TGTGCCAGCAGCTTGGTTCAGGGGGTGGATACGCAGTATTTT. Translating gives CASSLVQGVDTQYF.

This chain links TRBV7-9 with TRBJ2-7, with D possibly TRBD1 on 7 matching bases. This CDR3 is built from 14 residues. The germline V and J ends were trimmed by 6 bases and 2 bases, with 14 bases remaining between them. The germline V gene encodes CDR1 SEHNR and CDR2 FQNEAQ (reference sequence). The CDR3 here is CASRDTGEAYEQYF. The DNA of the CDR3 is TGTGCCAGCAGGGACACAGGGGAGGCCTACGAGCAGTACTTC.

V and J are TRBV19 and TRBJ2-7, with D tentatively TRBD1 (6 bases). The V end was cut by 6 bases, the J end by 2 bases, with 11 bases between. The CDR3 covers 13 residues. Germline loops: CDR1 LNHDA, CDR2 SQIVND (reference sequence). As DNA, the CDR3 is TGTGCCAGTAGCGTCCGGGACACCTACGAGCAGTACTTC. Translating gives CASSVRDTYEQYF.

This chain's CDR3 is CASRPTSRGTYEQYF. The CDR3 nucleotides are TGTGCCAGCAGGCCGACTAGCCGGGGAACCTACGAGCAGTACTTC. The rearrangement links TRBV7-2 to TRBJ2-7; 7 bases map to TRBD2. J lost 2 bases, V lost 6 bases, and 10 bases had no gene match. This CDR3 has 15 amino acids. CDR1 is SGHTA and CDR2 is FQGNSA in the germline V gene.

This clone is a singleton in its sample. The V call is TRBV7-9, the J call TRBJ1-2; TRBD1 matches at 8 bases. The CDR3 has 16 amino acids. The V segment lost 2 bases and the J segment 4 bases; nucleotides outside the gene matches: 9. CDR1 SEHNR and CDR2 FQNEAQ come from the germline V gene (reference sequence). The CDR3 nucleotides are TGTGCCAGCAGCTTACGGCAGGGGGCGTTTAGCTATGGCTACACCTTC. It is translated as CASSLRQGAFSYGYTF.

The CDR3 is CASSAFSGGVNEQYF. As DNA, the CDR3 is TGTGCCAGCAGTGCCTTTAGCGGGGGGGTAAACGAGCAGTACTTC. V is TRBV6-6 and J is TRBJ2-7; TRBD2 matches 11 bases. Germline trimming cut 5 bases from V and 5 bases from J; bases unmatched to any gene: 8. The CDR3 runs to 15 residues. Per the germline V gene, CDR1 is MNHNY and CDR2 is SVGAGI (reference sequence).

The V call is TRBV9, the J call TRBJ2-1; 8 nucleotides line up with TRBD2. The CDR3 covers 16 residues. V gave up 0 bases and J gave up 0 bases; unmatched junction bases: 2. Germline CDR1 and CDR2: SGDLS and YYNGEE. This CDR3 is CASSVASGGSYNEQFF. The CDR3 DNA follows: TGTGCCAGCAGCGTAGCCAGCGGGGGCTCCTACAATGAGCAGTTCTTC.

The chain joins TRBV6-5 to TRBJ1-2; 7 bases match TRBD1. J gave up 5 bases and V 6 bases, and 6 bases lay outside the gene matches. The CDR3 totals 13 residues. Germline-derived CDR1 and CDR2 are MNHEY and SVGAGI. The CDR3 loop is CASSPGTVYGYTF. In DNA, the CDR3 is TGTGCCAGCAGCCCTGGGACAGTTTATGGCTACACCTTC.

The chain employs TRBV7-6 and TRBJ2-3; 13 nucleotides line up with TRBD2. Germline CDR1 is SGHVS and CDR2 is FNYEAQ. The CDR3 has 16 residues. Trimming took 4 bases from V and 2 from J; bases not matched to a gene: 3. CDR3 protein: CASSYGLAGATDTQYF. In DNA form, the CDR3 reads TGTGCCAGCAGCTACGGACTAGCGGGGGCCACAGATACGCAGTATTTT.

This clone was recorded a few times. The CDR3 loop is CASKDTGLEQYF. Written as DNA, the CDR3 is TGTGCCAGCAAGGATACAGGGCTCGAGCAGTACTTC. The chain employs TRBV27 and TRBJ2-7; possible D gene TRBD1, 6 bases. Germline V gene data show CDR1 as MNHEY and CDR2 as SMNVEV (reference sequence). V lost 7 bases and J 6 bases, leaving 13 bases between the germline ends. The CDR3 runs 12 residues.